This T cell receptor (beta chain) was recorded in a study of response to subunit inactivated influenza vaccine. Study results and caveats: With each seasonal influenza vaccination, the authors suggested, few new T cells are recruited.

About this clonotype: Its antigen is not identified.

V dropped 1 base and J dropped 2; count of bases not matched to a gene: 5. CDR3 size: 16 residues. Per the germline V gene, CDR1 is DFQATT and CDR2 is SNEGSKA (reference sequence). TCRdb itself ran the RT-PCR reads through MiXCR, one entry per CDR3 protein. The sample records around 580,000 distinct CDR3 sequences, approximately 15% being singletons. This specimen was PBMCs from blood, taken 11 to 12 days after vaccination. The gene calls are TRBV20-1 and TRBJ2-1; 10 bases agree with TRBD2. The sequence was obtained from a man aged 45-65 years who received an inactivated influenza vaccine. The CDR3 bases are TGCAGTGCTAGAGCTTTGGGACTAGCGACCTACAATGAGCAGTTCTTC. Amino acids: CSARALGLATYNEQFF.